The clone carrying this T cell receptor beta chain was counted many times. Its antigen remains unidentified. The data were obtained in a study of T cells after yellow fever vaccination. Across the whole study: In the case of low-cell-number fractions, SMART-Seq v4 Ultra Low Input was used for preparation. Notes on the study in general: There was a possibility that FACS-sorted repertoires contained abundant clonotypes contaminating from the bulk population. Booster sampling recovered most clones from primary vaccination (roughly 96% CD4, approximately 90% CD8).

The CDR3 runs to 13 residues. Germline assignment: CDR1 DFQATT and CDR2 SNEGSKA (reference sequence). The J segment lost 2 bases and the V segment lost 6 bases, leaving 6 bases of the junction unmatched. The study made its TCR cDNA through 5'RACE template switching. That step introduced a universal primer site along with UMIs. TCRdb recomputed calls from the 5' RACE reads with MiXCR, one row per CDR3 protein. The sample yields roughly 120,000 distinct CDR3 sequences, more than 6.5% seen once. The material sequenced was CD4+ T cells sorted from PBMCs, taken 9 to 10 days after the first yellow fever vaccination. This sequence joins TRBV20-1 and TRBJ1-2; 7 bases are a match to TRBD1. The receptor's source is a man in his late teens or twenties who received the YFV17D yellow fever vaccine. The CDR3 sequence: CSAGTDSNYGYTF. As DNA, the CDR3 is TGCAGTGCAGGGACAGACAGCAACTATGGCTACACCTTC.